This T cell receptor (beta chain) is drawn from a study of shared clonotypes between healthy human individuals. V shed 3 bases, J shed 7 bases, and the junction held 6 bases outside the gene matches. Germline V CDR1 and CDR2: KGHSH, LQKENI. This CDR3 region has 14 residues. This clone was found a few times. The naive CD8 subset, CD45RO-negative cells positively selected for CCR7, excluded terminally differentiated effector memory CD45RA+ cells. TCRdb's copy holds only in-frame clones and misses some; the assay was immunoSEQ multiplex PCR. The table has 2 million to 2.5 million clones, under 95% seen once.

The receptor was isolated from a man younger than 35 in good health. Some clones in this sample may be carry-over from other donors' samples. This chain links TRBV18 with TRBJ2-4, with TRBD1 matching 7 bases. Sequencing used naive CD8+ T cells from PBMCs. The CDR3 DNA sequence: TGTGCCAGCTCACCTGACAGGGTGGGGAACATTCAGTACTTC. As protein: CASSPDRVGNIQYF.